A single sample is the source of the 23 T cell receptor beta chains below, sequenced in a study of T cell responses to AZD1222 COVID-19 vaccine. The assay was immunoSEQ multiplex PCR, and TCRdb's table has in-frame clones only and misses some. The repertoire holds about 120,000 clones, with approximately 85% as singletons. The sequenced sample was peripheral blood, obtained on day 0 of AZD1222 vaccination. All receptors derive from an adult in good health.

V gene TRBV24-1 combines with J gene TRBJ1-5; 8 bases map to TRBD1. Trimming took 7 bases from V and 4 from J; bases not matched to a gene: 5. This CDR3 comprises 14 residues. Germline V gives CDR1 KGHDR, CDR2 SFDVKD. The CDR3 protein is CATRGTGENQPQHF. In DNA form, the CDR3 reads TGTGCCACCAGAGGGACAGGAGAGAATCAGCCCCAGCATTTT.

The chain employs TRBV24-1 and TRBJ2-2; D tentatively fits TRBD1 or TRBD2 (5 bases each). The V gene lost 9 bases and the J gene lost 4 bases, with 14 bases spanning the gap. This CDR3 spans 14 amino acids. The germline gives CDR1 KGHDR, CDR2 SFDVKD. The CDR3 DNA sequence: TGTGCCACCGGGGGTAAGACCTCCACCGGGGAGCTGTTTTTT. Its translation: CATGGKTSTGELFF.

The V and J genes are TRBV30 and TRBJ2-5, with D possibly TRBD1 on 5 matching bases. Trimming cost V 0 bases and J 1 base, with 9 bases left between them. The CDR3 consists of 14 residues. CDR1 and CDR2 (germline): GTSNPN, SVGIG (reference sequence). The CDR3 bases are TGTGCCTGGAGTGTATCCAGGGCCCAAGAGACCCAGTACTTC. Translated, it gives CAWSVSRAQETQYF.

The chain joins TRBV5-1 to TRBJ1-1; D gene uncertain. CDR3 length: 14 amino acids. Trimming took off 1 base at V and 4 bases at J, with 11 bases between the two ends. Germline V gene data show CDR1 as SGHRS and CDR2 as YFSETQ. CDR3 residues: CASSLTDSATEAFF. Here the CDR3 DNA reads TGCGCCAGCAGCTTGACGGATTCCGCCACTGAAGCTTTCTTT.

The J gene is TRBJ1-1, the V gene TRBV7-2, with 7 bases fitting TRBD1. The CDR3 is 14 residues long. CDR1 is SGHTA and CDR2 is FQGNSA in the germline V gene. After removal of 5 bases from V and 5 bases from J, the junction contained 8 bases not matched to a gene. CDR3 amino acids: CASSQNRGQTEAFF. CDR3 sequence (DNA): TGTGCCAGCAGCCAAAACAGGGGCCAGACTGAAGCTTTCTTT.

CDR3 sequence reads: CASSVKRALNNEQFF. The CDR3 nucleotides read TGTGCCAGTAGTGTAAAGCGGGCCCTAAACAATGAGCAGTTCTTC. The chain carries TRBV19 and TRBJ2-1; perhaps TRBD2 as D (6 bases). Trimming removed 5 bases at V and 5 bases at J, with 16 bases between. The CDR3 spans 15 residues. Germline assignment: CDR1 LNHDA and CDR2 SQIVND (reference sequence).

Only one count was recorded for this clone. The chain carries TRBV5-1 and TRBJ2-7; D is possibly TRBD1 (6 bases). V lost 2 bases and J 2 bases, leaving 14 bases between the germline ends. Germline CDR1 reads SGHRS; CDR2 reads YFSETQ. This CDR3 is built from 15 residues. Here the CDR3 reads CASSFNAGTPYEQYF. CDR3 sequence (DNA): TGCGCCAGCAGCTTCAACGCCGGGACACCCTACGAGCAGTACTTC. Full variable domain (outside the CDR3, taken from reference TRBV5-1 and TRBJ2-7): KAGVTQTPRYLIKTRGQQVTLSCSPISGHRSVSWYQQTPGQGLQFLFEYFSETQRNKGNFPGRFSGRQFSNSRSEMNVSTLELGDSALYLCASSFNAGTPYEQYFGPGTRLTVT.

This chain connects TRBV15 to TRBJ2-3, with a weak D call TRBD2 (5 bases). Trimming pared 0 bases from V and 0 bases from J, leaving 10 bases between. Per the germline V gene, CDR1 is LNHNV and CDR2 is YYDKDF (reference sequence). This CDR3 comprises 16 residues. This chain's CDR3 is CATSRDGLASTDTQYF. The CDR3 DNA is TGTGCCACCAGCAGAGATGGCCTAGCCAGCACAGATACGCAGTATTTT.

The chain carries TRBV5-3 and TRBJ1-6; no clear D gene. TRBV5-3 is marked as an open reading frame, function uncertain. Trimming removed 0 bases from V and 7 bases from J, with 11 bases in between. This CDR3 has 15 amino acids. The CDR3, as DNA: TGTGCCAGAAGCTTGGTAGGTGGGAAGAATTCACCCCTCCACTTT. It codes for CARSLVGGKNSPLHF.

Of note for this clone: The sample holds other DNA sequences that translate to the same CDR3. This chain uses TRBV19 with TRBJ1-1; D uncertain. The germline V and J ends were trimmed by 3 bases and 0 bases, with 2 bases remaining between them. Germline V gene data show CDR1 as LNHDA and CDR2 as SQIVND (reference sequence). This CDR3 contains 12 residues. The CDR3 loop is CASSILNTEAFF. The CDR3 nucleotides are TGTGCCAGTAGTATTCTGAACACTGAAGCTTTCTTT.

The V gene is TRBV7-8, the J gene TRBJ1-1; unclear D gene. Trimming cost V 1 base and J 8 bases, with 11 bases left between them. Per the germline V gene, CDR1 is SGHVS and CDR2 is FQNEAQ. CDR3 length: 13 residues. In DNA form, the CDR3 reads TGTGCCAGCAGCTTAGAGAGGGTTAGAGAAGCTTTCTTT. Translation gives CASSLERVREAFF.

The CDR3 sequence is CASRRDSRNTEAFF. In DNA, the CDR3 is TGTGCCAGCAGGAGGGACAGCCGGAACACTGAAGCTTTCTTT. The chain recombines TRBV7-9 with TRBJ1-1; 7 bases map to TRBD1. J gave up 1 base and V 6 bases, and 5 bases lay outside the gene matches. The CDR3 runs to 14 residues. CDR1 and CDR2 (germline): SEHNR, FQNEAQ (reference sequence).

This chain joins TRBV6-5 and TRBJ1-3, with D hard to call. Trimming shortened V by 5 bases and J by 0 bases, and 11 bases separated the two germline ends. This CDR3 is built from 15 residues. Germline-derived CDR1 and CDR2 are MNHEY and SVGAGI. CDR3 protein: CASSPLAGSGNTIYF. Here the CDR3 DNA reads TGTGCCAGCAGTCCATTGGCAGGCTCTGGAAACACCATATATTTT.

The V gene is TRBV11-3, the J gene TRBJ1-1; D gene unclear. This CDR3 contains 15 residues. Germline V CDR1 and CDR2: SGHNT, YENEEA. Trimming pared 6 bases from V and 5 bases from J, leaving 19 bases between. Here the CDR3 DNA reads TGTGCCAGCAGTCGGACCGGAGAAGACGGAACTGAAGCTTTCTTT. This sequence encodes CASSRTGEDGTEAFF. The full variable domain, completed using reference TRBV11-3 and TRBJ1-1, is EAGVVQSPRYKIIEKKQPVAFWCNPISGHNTLYWYLQNLGQGPELLIRYENEEAVDDSQLPKDRFSAERLKGVDSTLKIQPAELGDSAVYLCASSRTGEDGTEAFFGQGTRLTVV.

The chain is built from TRBV19 and TRBJ1-6; 8 bases agree with TRBD1. Germline CDR1 and CDR2: LNHDA and SQIVND (reference sequence). Germline trimming cut 6 bases from V and 9 bases from J; bases unmatched to any gene: 7. This CDR3 is 14 amino acids long. The CDR3 bases are TGTGCCAGTAGCGGACAGGGAGACGCTTCACCCCTCCACTTT. This encodes CASSGQGDASPLHF.

The chain carries TRBV9 and TRBJ2-1, with 9 bases identical to TRBD2. The CDR3 has 15 amino acids. The V gene end was trimmed by 2 bases and the J gene end by 3 bases; junction bases not matched to a gene: 3. Germline values: CDR1 SGDLS, CDR2 YYNGEE. CDR3 loop: CASSVPLAGYNEQFF. The DNA for the CDR3 is TGTGCCAGCAGCGTCCCACTAGCGGGCTACAATGAGCAGTTCTTC.

This chain links TRBV7-3 with TRBJ2-3; D is ambiguous. Trimming took off 5 bases at V and 0 bases at J, with 6 bases between the two ends. Germline lookup yields CDR1 SGHTA and CDR2 FQGTGA. The CDR3 runs 13 residues. The CDR3 DNA reads TGTGCCAGCAGCCCCGCTAGCACAGATACGCAGTATTTT. Protein product: CASSPASTDTQYF.

The genes are TRBV28 and TRBJ2-1; 7 bases align to TRBD2. CDR3 length: 14 amino acids. Trimming removed 4 bases from V and 6 bases from J; junction bases left unmatched: 6. Per the germline V gene, CDR1 is MDHEN and CDR2 is SYDVKM. The CDR3, as DNA: TGTGCCAGCAGTTCGGACGGGGAGGGCAATGAGCAGTTCTTC. Encoded protein: CASSSDGEGNEQFF.

This chain connects TRBV7-6 to TRBJ2-1; the D is unclear. V was clipped by 5 bases and J by 0 bases, with 17 bases between them. CDR1 is SGHVS, CDR2 FNYEAQ, per germline. This CDR3 is built from 17 residues. Here the CDR3 DNA reads TGTGCCAGCAGCCCGAACCTAGTGGGAAGCTCCTACAATGAGCAGTTCTTC. Protein product: CASSPNLVGSSYNEQFF.

The V gene is TRBV29-1, the J gene TRBJ2-5, with 8 bases lining up with TRBD1. The junction had 5 bases not matched to a gene; V was cut back by 7 bases and J by 1 base. CDR1 and CDR2 (germline): SQVTM, ANQGSEA. The CDR3 covers 13 residues. The CDR3 nucleotides are TGCAGCGGTACGACAGGGGTCCAAGAGACCCAGTACTTC. This translates into CSGTTGVQETQYF.

This rearrangement joins TRBV10-3 to TRBJ1-4; D might be TRBD1 (6 bases). Germline V lookup: CDR1 ENHRY, CDR2 SYGVKD. The CDR3 has 14 amino acids. V was pared by 8 bases and J by 5 bases, with 15 bases between. The chain's CDR3 is CAIGSDSGNEKLFF. For the CDR3, the DNA is TGTGCCATCGGTTCGGACAGTGGGAATGAAAAACTGTTTTTT.

This rearrangement joins TRBV18 to TRBJ1-5; D not certain. In germline, CDR1 is KGHSH, CDR2 LQKENI. V lost 3 bases, J lost 5 bases, and 8 bases lay in between. There are 13 residues in the CDR3. In nucleotides, the CDR3 is TGTGCCAGCTCACCGGCGAGCGATCAGCCCCAGCATTTT. Translation gives CASSPASDQPQHF.

This chain joins TRBV20-1 and TRBJ2-1; D gene uncertain. The CDR3 spans 11 residues. V was clipped by 6 bases and J by 6 bases, with 9 bases between them. Germline CDR1 is DFQATT and CDR2 is SNEGSKA (reference sequence). In DNA form, the CDR3 reads TGCAGTGCCCCCGGCCCCAATGAGCAGTTCTTC. Translated: CSAPGPNEQFF.